This TCR beta chain originates from a study of early T cells in non-severe SARS-CoV-2 infection. This CDR3 is built from 15 residues. Trimming shortened V by 1 base and J by 4 bases, and 13 bases separated the two germline ends. Germline CDR1 is SGHTA and CDR2 is FQGNSA. TCRdb reprocessed the 5' RACE reads with MiXCR, giving one entry per CDR3 protein. This sample has fewer than 85,000 distinct CDR3 sequences; approximately 13% occur once, and the top ten carry around 6%. The receptor was isolated from an adult who was a healthcare worker with PCR-confirmed SARS-CoV-2 infection or an uninfected control (not recorded which). The chain couples TRBV7-2 to TRBJ1-1, with no clear D. The sample comprised whole blood. CDR3 protein: CASSLVQARSTEAFF. In nucleotides, the CDR3 is TGTGCCAGCAGCTTAGTGCAGGCACGGTCCACTGAAGCTTTCTTT.